This is a list of T cell receptor beta chains from one sample in a study of PD-L1 blockade in urothelial cancer. Sequenced by immunoSEQ multiplex PCR; TCRdb stores in-frame clones only, minus some. The data show around 40,000 clones, around 34% seen once. Material: tumor tissue, obtained before atezolizumab (anti-PD-L1) treatment. The source of these receptors is a man aged 55 to 70 with urothelial cancer. Each CDR3 is given with its conserved first and last residue. The order of the fields is V gene, D gene, J gene, clone size, CDR3 protein, CDR3 DNA. The D gene is left open where the match is weak. Size is stated for part of the rows, as once, few or many counts, or as a class when the clone is expanded.

TRBV10-1,.,TRBJ2-7,.,CASSARDLPYEQYF,TGCGCCAGCAGTGCCCGGGACCTTCCCTACGAGCAGTACTTC
TRBV7-6,.,TRBJ1-4,few,CASSLQATNEKLFF,TGTGCCAGCAGCTTACAGGCAACTAATGAAAAACTGTTTTTT
TRBV30,.,TRBJ1-3,few,CAWSGWQGLGNTIYF,TGTGCCTGGAGTGGCTGGCAGGGCTTGGGAAACACCATATATTTT
TRBV14,.,TRBJ1-1,once,CASSQRRSGVGVTEAFF,TGTGCCAGCAGCCAACGGAGGAGCGGGGTAGGTGTCACTGAAGCTTTCTTT
TRBV19,TRBD1,TRBJ2-2,.,CASSIGTGGTGELFF,TGTGCCAGTAGCATTGGGACAGGGGGCACCGGGGAGCTGTTTTTT
TRBV18,.,TRBJ1-2,.,CASSPGGTNYGYTF,TGTGCCAGCTCACCGGGAGGGACGAACTATGGCTACACCTTC
TRBV19,TRBD1,TRBJ2-7,few,CASSNDRVSYEQYF,TGTGCCAGTAGTAATGACAGGGTCTCCTACGAGCAGTACTTC
TRBV6-8,.,TRBJ1-1,many,CASTRAQDYTEAFF,TGTGCCAGCACCCGGGCTCAGGATTACACTGAAGCTTTCTTT
TRBV10-1,.,TRBJ2-7,.,CASSESMSSRYF,TGCGCCAGCAGTGAGTCAATGTCCTCGCGGTACTTC
TRBV19,TRBD1,TRBJ2-7,.,CASRGDRGLNEQYF,TGTGCCAGTAGAGGGGACAGGGGGCTGAACGAGCAGTACTTC
TRBV5-1,.,TRBJ1-4,once,CASSLRQPTNEKLFF,TGCGCCAGCAGCCTCCGACAGCCAACTAATGAAAAACTGTTTTTT
TRBV19,TRBD2,TRBJ2-1,.,CASTAGGSNRYNEQFF,TGTGCCAGTACAGCGGGAGGGTCAAACCGATACAATGAGCAGTTCTTC
TRBV5-1,.,TRBJ1-1,few,CASSSVRQTDEAFF,TGCGCCAGCAGCTCCGTGAGACAGACAGACGAAGCTTTCTTT
TRBV6-7,.,TRBJ1-1,few,CASSYSRQHTEAFF,TGTGCCAGCAGTTACTCTAGGCAGCACACTGAAGCTTTCTTT
TRBV4-1,TRBD2,TRBJ2-7,many,CASSQGLAGGYEQYF,TGCGCCAGCAGCCAAGGACTAGCGGGAGGGTACGAGCAGTACTTC
TRBV27,TRBD1,TRBJ1-6,.,CASSLDRGRSPLHF,TGTGCCAGCAGTTTAGACAGGGGAAGGTCACCCCTCCACTTT
TRBV9,.,TRBJ1-3,.,CASSRTTGSRTIYF,TGTGCCAGCAGCCGAACGACAGGAAGTAGAACCATATATTTT
TRBV6-8,.,TRBJ1-5,.,CASSKTGNSQPQHF,TGTGCCAGCAGTAAAACAGGGAATTCACAGCCCCAGCATTTT
TRBV5-1,.,TRBJ2-1,few,CASSQVKSGNNEQFF,TGCGCCAGCAGCCAAGTGAAGTCAGGGAACAATGAGCAGTTCTTC
TRBV1,.,TRBJ2-1,few,CASSQGTVYEQFF,TGCGCCAGCAGCCAAGGGACGGTTTATGAGCAGTTCTTC
TRBV19,.,TRBJ2-1,few,CASSIASGLYNEQFF,TGTGCCAGTAGTATAGCGAGCGGTCTTTACAATGAGCAGTTCTTC
TRBV6-8,TRBD1,TRBJ2-2,few,CASNRGHPGELFF,TGTGCCAGCAACAGGGGGCATCCCGGGGAGCTGTTTTTT
TRBV10-2,.,TRBJ2-3,.,CASSEASPDTQYF,TGCGCCAGCAGTGAGGCCAGTCCAGATACGCAGTATTTT
TRBV11-3,.,TRBJ2-6,few,CASSLVRGSGANVLTF,TGTGCCAGCAGCTTGGTCAGGGGCTCTGGGGCCAACGTCCTGACTTTC
TRBV18,TRBD1,TRBJ1-6,once,CASSLSGTAPNSPLHF,TGTGCCAGCTCACTCTCCGGGACAGCTCCTAATTCACCCCTCCACTTT
TRBV19,.,TRBJ1-1,.,CASQKGGNTEAFF,TGTGCCAGTCAGAAGGGTGGGAACACTGAAGCTTTCTTT
TRBV27,.,TRBJ2-7,.,CASSFLTGPYEQYF,TGTGCCAGCAGTTTCTTGACAGGCCCCTACGAGCAGTACTTC
TRBV28,TRBD1,TRBJ2-7,.,CASSPWDRIGPEQYF,TGTGCCAGCAGCCCCTGGGACAGGATTGGTCCCGAGCAGTACTTC
TRBV9,.,TRBJ2-1,many,CASSVADREDEQFF,TGTGCCAGCAGCGTAGCTGACAGGGAGGATGAGCAGTTCTTC
TRBV28,TRBD1,TRBJ1-2,few,CASSLFVGTGVRGYTF,TGTGCCAGCAGTCTATTCGTCGGGACAGGGGTACGCGGCTACACCTTC
TRBV1,.,TRBJ1-2,few,CASSQDRTKNGYTF,TGCGCCAGCAGCCAAGATAGGACGAAGAATGGCTACACCTTC